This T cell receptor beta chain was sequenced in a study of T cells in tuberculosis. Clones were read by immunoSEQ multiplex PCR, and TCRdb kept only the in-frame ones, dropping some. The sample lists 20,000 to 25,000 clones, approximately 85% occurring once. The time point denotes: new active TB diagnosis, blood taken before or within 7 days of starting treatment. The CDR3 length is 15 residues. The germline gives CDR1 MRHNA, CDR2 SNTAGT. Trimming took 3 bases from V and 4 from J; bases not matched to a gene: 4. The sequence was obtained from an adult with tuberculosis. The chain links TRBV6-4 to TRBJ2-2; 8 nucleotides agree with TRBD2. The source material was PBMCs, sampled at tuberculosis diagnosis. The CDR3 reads CASSEAAGATGELFF. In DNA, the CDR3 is TGTGCCAGCAGTGAGGCAGCGGGGGCCACCGGGGAGCTGTTTTTT.